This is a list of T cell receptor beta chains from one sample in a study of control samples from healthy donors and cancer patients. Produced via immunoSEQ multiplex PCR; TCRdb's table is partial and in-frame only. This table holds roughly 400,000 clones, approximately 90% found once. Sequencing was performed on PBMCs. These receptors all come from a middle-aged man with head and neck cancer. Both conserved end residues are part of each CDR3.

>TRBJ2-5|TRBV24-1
CATSDLGWGQDQETQYF
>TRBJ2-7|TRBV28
CASSNGLSSSVFKTSYEQYF
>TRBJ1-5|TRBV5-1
CASSSGEGGNQPQHF
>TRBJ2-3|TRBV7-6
CASSPLLAGTADTQYF
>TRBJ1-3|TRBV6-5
CASTLDRGSGNTIYF
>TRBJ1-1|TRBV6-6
CASSLGTVNTEAFF
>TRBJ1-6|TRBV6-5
CASSFGTGGDPLHF
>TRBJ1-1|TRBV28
CASSLRGGAGQAFF
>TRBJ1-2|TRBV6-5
CASSRTGRDYGYTF
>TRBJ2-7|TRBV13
CASSFRTGHYEQYF
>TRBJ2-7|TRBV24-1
CATSEGDRAEQYF
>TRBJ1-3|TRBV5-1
CASSLTTASGNTIYF
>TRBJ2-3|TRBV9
CASSGWSGTTSTDTQYF
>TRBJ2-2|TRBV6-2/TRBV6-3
CASSYYGQGVRELFF
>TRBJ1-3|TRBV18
CASSPTGTRSSGNTIYF
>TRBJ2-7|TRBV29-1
CSGGQGFYEQYF
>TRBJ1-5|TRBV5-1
CASSLVSGNQPQHF